Listed below are T cell receptor beta chains from one sample, sequenced in a study of regulatory T cells in long-lasting Graves disease. TCRdb reprocessed the multiplex PCR reads via MiXCR and lists one record per CDR3 protein. The sample records about 320,000 distinct CDR3 sequences, 15% to 20% being singletons. The source was peripheral blood mononuclear cells (PBMCs), collected at new diagnosis, from a patient treated with antithyroid drugs. These TCRs come from a female donor with Graves disease. CDR3s include the opening cysteine and the closing phenylalanine or tryptophan. The D gene is left open where the match is weak. The listing skips clone size in some rows; elsewhere it reads once, few, many or a size class.

J: TRBJ2-5; V: TRBV7-9; D: NA; size: NA; DNA: TGTGCCAGCAGCTCGGGACTGCGGGAGACCCAGTACTTC; CDR3: CASSSGLRETQYF
J: TRBJ2-7; V: TRBV11-2; D: NA; size: many; DNA: TGTGCCAGCAGCGCCGACAGACGCTACGAGCAGTACTTC; CDR3: CASSADRRYEQYF
J: TRBJ2-5; V: TRBV24-1; D: NA; size: many; DNA: TGTGCCACCAGTGATTTGAGACTAGACCAAGAGACCCAGTACTTC; CDR3: CATSDLRLDQETQYF
J: TRBJ1-1; V: TRBV2; D: TRBD1; size: NA; DNA: TGTGCCAGCAGCTACGACAGGGGAAAGGCGAACACTGAAGCTTTCTTT; CDR3: CASSYDRGKANTEAFF
J: TRBJ2-7; V: TRBV15; D: TRBD1; size: many; DNA: TGTGCCACCAGCAGAGAGACAGGGGCCTACGAGCAGTACTTC; CDR3: CATSRETGAYEQYF
J: TRBJ1-1; V: TRBV2; D: TRBD1; size: few; DNA: TGTGCCAGAGGGACAGCCGCTGAAGCTTTCTTT; CDR3: CARGTAAEAFF
J: TRBJ1-5; V: TRBV2; D: NA; size: NA; DNA: TGTGCCAGCACCCCTGAGAGTGGACAGACCTCAGCCCAGCATTTT; CDR3: CASTPESGQTSAQHF
J: TRBJ2-4; V: TRBV28; D: NA; size: NA; DNA: TGTGCCAGCAGGGGTTTCTCGGGGTTGGACATTCAGTACTTC; CDR3: CASRGFSGLDIQYF
J: TRBJ2-2; V: TRBV27; D: NA; size: few; DNA: TGTGCCACACGATATCTTGGGTCCACCGGGGAGCTGTTTTTT; CDR3: CATRYLGSTGELFF
J: TRBJ1-1; V: TRBV5-1; D: NA; size: many; DNA: TGCGCCAGCAGCGTCGCGGGGGGCGTCACTGAAGCTTTCTTT; CDR3: CASSVAGGVTEAFF